This TCR beta chain was obtained from a study of T cells after somatic rescue of genetic block. V shed 1 base and J 0 bases; nucleotides not matched to a gene: 1. Germline CDR1 SGHRS, CDR2 YFSETQ. The CDR3 sequence is 15 residues long. The repertoire was sequenced with immunoSEQ multiplex PCR; TCRdb's copy has only in-frame clones and lacks some. The sample contains about 63,000 clones, about 91% of which appear only once. This TCR was sampled from a man aged 40-55 years. The rearrangement uses TRBV5-1 and TRBJ2-3; the match to TRBD1 covers 8 bases. Sequenced sample: peripheral blood mononuclear cells (PBMCs). The CDR3: CASSLQGASTDTQYF. For the CDR3, the DNA is TGCGCCAGCAGCTTGCAGGGGGCTAGCACAGATACGCAGTATTTT. The variable domain in full, completed from reference TRBV5-1 and TRBJ2-3, reads KAGVTQTPRYLIKTRGQQVTLSCSPISGHRSVSWYQQTPGQGLQFLFEYFSETQRNKGNFPGRFSGRQFSNSRSEMNVSTLELGDSALYLCASSLQGASTDTQYFGPGTRLTVL.